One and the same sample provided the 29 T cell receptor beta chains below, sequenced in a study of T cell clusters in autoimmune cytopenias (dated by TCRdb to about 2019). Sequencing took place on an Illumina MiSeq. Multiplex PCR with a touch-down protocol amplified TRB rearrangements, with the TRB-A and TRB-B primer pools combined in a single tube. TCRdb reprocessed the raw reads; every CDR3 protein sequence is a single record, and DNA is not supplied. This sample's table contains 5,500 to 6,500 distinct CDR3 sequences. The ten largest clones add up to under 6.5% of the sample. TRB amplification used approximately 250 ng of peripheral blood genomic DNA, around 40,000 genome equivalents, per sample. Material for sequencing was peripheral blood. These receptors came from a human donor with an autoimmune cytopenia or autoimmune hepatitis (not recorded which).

The CDR3 loop reads CASSLAPAGPSGNTIYF. The gene calls are TRBV11-2 and TRBJ1-3. This CDR3 is built from 17 residues. Germline CDR1 reads SGHAT; CDR2 reads FQNNGV.

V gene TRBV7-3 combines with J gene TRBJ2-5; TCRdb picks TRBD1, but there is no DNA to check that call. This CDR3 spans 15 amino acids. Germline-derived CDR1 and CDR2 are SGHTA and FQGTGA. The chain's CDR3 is CASSLLGGGEETQYF.

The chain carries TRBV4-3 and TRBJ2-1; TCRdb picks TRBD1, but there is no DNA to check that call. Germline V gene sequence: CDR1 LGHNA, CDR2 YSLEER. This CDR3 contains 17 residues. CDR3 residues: CASSQDSRSGGRNEQFF.

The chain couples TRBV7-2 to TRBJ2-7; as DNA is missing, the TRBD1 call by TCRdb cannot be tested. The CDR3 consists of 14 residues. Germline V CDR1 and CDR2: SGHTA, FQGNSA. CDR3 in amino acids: CASSFGTKGGEQYF.

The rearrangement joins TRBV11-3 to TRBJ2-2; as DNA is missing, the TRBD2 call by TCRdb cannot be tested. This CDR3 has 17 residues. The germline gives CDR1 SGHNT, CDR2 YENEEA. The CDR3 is CASSYTSGGSNTGELFF.

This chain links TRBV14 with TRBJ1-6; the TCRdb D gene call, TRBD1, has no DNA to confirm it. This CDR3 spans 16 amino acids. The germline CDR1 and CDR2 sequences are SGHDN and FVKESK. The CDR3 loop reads CASSQERGWGDSPLHF.

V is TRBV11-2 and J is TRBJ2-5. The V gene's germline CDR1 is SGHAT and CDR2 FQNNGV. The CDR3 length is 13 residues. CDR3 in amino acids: CASSLDPEETQYF.

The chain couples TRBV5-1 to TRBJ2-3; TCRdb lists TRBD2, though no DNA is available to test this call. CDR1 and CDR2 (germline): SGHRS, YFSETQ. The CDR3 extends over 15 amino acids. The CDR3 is CASSSLAGGADTQYF.

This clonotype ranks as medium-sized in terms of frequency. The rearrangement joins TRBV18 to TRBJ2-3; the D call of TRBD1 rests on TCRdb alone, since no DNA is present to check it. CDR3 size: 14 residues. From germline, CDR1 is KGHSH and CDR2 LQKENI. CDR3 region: CASSPSGGTDTQYF.

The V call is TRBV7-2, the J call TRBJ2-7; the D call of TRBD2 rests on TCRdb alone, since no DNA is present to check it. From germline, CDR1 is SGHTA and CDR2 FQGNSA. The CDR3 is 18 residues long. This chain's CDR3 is CASSLVSSGVPDLIEQYF.

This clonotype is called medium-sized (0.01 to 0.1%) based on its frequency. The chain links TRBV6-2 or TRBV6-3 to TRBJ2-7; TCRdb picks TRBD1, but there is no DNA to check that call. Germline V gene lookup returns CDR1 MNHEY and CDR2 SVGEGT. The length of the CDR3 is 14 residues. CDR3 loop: CASTRLRGFDEQYF.

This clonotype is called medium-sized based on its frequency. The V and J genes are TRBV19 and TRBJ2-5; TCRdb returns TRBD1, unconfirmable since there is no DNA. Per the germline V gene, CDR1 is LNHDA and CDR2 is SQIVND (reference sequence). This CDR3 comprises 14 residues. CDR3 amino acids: CASSIGRGGETQYF.

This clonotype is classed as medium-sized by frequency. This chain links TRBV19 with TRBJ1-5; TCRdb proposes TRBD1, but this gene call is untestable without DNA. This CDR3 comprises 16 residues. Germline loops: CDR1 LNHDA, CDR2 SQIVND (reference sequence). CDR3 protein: CASSIRGGHGSGPQHF.

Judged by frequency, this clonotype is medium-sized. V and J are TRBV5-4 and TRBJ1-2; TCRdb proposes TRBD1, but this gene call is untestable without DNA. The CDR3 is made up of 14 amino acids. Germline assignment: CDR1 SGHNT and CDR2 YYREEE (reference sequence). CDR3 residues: CASRPTGVRYGYTF.

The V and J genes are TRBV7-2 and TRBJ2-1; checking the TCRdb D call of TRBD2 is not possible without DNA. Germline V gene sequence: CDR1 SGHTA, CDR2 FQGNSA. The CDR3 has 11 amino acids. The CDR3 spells CASSPGGEQFF.

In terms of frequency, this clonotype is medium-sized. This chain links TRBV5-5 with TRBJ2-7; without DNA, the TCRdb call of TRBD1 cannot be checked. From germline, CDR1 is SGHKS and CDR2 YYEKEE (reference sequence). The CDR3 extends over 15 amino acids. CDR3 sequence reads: CASSLFGTENYEQYF.

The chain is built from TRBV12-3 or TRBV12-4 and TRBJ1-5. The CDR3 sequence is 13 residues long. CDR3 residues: CASIQSSNQPQHF.

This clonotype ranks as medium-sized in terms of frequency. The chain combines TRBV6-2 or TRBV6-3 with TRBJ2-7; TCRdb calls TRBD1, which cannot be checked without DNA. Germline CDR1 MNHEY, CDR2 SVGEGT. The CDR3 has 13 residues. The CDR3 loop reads CASTPGQAYEQYF.

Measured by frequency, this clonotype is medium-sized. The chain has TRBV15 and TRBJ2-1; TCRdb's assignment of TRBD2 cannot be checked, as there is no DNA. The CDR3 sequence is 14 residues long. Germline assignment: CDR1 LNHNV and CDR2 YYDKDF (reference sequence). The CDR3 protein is CATRIGGAYNEQFF.

This CDR3 is CASSLGVQGPPQETQYF. This chain connects TRBV5-1 to TRBJ2-5; checking the TCRdb D call of TRBD1 is not possible without DNA. The length of the CDR3 is 17 residues. Looked up from germline, CDR1 is SGHRS and CDR2 is YFSETQ.

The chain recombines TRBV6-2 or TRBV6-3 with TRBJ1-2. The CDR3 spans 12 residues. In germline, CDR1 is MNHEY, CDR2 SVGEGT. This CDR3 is CASSLRRDGYTF.

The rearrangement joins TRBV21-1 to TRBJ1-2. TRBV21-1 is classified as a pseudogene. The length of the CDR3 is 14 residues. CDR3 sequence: CASSKEIGQHGYTF.

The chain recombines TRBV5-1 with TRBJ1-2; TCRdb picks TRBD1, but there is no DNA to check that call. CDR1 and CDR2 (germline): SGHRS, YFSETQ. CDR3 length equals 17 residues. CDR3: CASSLEGQPNFFYGYTF.

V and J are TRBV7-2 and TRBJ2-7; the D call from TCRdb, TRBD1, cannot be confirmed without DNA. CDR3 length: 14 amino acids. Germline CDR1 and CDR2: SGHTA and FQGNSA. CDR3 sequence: CASSFQGDSYEQYF.

The CDR3 here is CSARAGTGERFATNEKLFF. This rearrangement joins TRBV20-1 to TRBJ1-4; the D call of TRBD1 rests on TCRdb alone, since no DNA is present to check it. The CDR3 contains 19 residues. Germline CDR1 and CDR2: DFQATT and SNEGSKA (reference sequence).

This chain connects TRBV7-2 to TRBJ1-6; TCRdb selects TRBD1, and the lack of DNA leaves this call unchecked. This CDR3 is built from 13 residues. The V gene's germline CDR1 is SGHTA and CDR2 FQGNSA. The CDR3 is CASSLEWDSPLHF.

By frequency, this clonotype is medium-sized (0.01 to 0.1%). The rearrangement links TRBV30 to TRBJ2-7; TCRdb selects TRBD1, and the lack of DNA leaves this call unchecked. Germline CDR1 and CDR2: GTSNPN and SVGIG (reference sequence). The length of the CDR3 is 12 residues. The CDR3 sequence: CAWPGTQYEQYF.

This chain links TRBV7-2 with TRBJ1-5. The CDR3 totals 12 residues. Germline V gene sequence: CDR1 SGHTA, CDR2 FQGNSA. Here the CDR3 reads CASSSDPQPQHF. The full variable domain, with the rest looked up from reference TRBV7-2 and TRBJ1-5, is GAGVSQSPSNKVTEKGKDVELRCDPISGHTALYWYRQSLGQGLEFLIYFQGNSAPDKSGLPSDRFSAERTGGSVSTLTIQRTQQEDSAVYLCASSSDPQPQHFGDGTRLSIL.

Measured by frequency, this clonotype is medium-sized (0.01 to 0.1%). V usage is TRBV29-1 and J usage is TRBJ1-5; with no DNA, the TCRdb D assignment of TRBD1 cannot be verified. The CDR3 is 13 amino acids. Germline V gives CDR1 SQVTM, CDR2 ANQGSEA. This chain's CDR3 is CSGGDGSNQPQHF.